The following is a TCR beta chain sequence with its context. Germline-derived CDR1 and CDR2 are SGHVS and FNYEAQ. This CDR3 has 14 residues. V lost 1 base and J lost 9; bases outside the gene matches: 5. The data belong to a study of blood T cell repertoires in COVID-19. Only in-frame clones appear in the TCRdb table, and some are missing; sequencing was by immunoSEQ multiplex PCR. The sample contains tens of thousands of clones, roughly 80% of which appear only once. The TCR comes from a human donor with acute or convalescent COVID-19. The donor label of this sample is uncertain. V gene TRBV7-6 combines with J gene TRBJ2-1, with 8 positions matching TRBD2. The sample comprised peripheral blood. The CDR3 loop reads CASSLGGLVGEQFF. CDR3 coding DNA: TGTGCCAGCAGCTTAGGGGGACTAGTTGGTGAGCAGTTCTTC.